These 20 T cell receptor beta chains were all obtained from the same sample, sequenced in a study of blood T cell repertoires in COVID-19. Assay used: immunoSEQ multiplex PCR; TCRdb lists only in-frame clones, some missing. The table lists about 200,000 clones, around 86% of them singletons. The sequencing input was peripheral blood. All receptors derive from a human donor in a cohort sampled during active COVID-19.

This chain joins TRBV30 and TRBJ1-6, with 8 bases identical to TRBD1. Germline V CDR1 and CDR2: GTSNPN, SVGIG (reference sequence). This CDR3 is built from 16 residues. After removal of 1 base from V and 4 bases from J, the junction contained 6 bases not matched to a gene. The CDR3: CAWSAGWTGYNSPLHF. In DNA, the CDR3 is TGTGCCTGGAGTGCCGGGTGGACAGGGTATAATTCACCCCTCCACTTT.

This chain connects TRBV28 to TRBJ2-7; TRBD2 matches at 13 bases. With V trimmed by 6 bases and J by 6 bases, 8 bases remained unmatched. Looked up from germline, CDR1 is MDHEN and CDR2 is SYDVKM. CDR3 length: 15 residues. The CDR3: CASSPWTSGSGEQYF. In DNA form, the CDR3 reads TGTGCCAGCAGCCCCTGGACTAGCGGGAGCGGCGAGCAGTACTTC.

The rearrangement joins TRBV14 to TRBJ2-7; D is unresolved. V lost 1 base to trimming and J lost 2 bases, with 3 bases between them. CDR3 length equals 12 residues. Per the germline V gene, CDR1 is SGHDN and CDR2 is FVKESK. CDR3 amino acids: CASSQAAYEQYF. In DNA form, the CDR3 reads TGTGCCAGCAGCCAAGCGGCCTACGAGCAGTACTTC.

In its sample, this clone was seen once. This rearrangement joins TRBV7-2 to TRBJ2-6, with D tentatively TRBD1 (6 bases). From germline, CDR1 is SGHTA and CDR2 FQGNSA. V lost 1 base and J lost 2, with 12 bases in between. The CDR3 is 17 residues long. The CDR3: CASSLVMGAAGANVLTF. The DNA for the CDR3 is TGTGCCAGCAGCTTAGTTATGGGGGCAGCTGGGGCCAACGTCCTGACTTTC. The entire variable domain, with the rest obtained from reference TRBV7-2 and TRBJ2-6, is as follows: GAGVSQSPSNKVTEKGKDVELRCDPISGHTALYWYRQSLGQGLEFLIYFQGNSAPDKSGLPSDRFSAERTGGSVSTLTIQRTQQEDSAVYLCASSLVMGAAGANVLTFGAGSRLTVL.

V gene TRBV4-1 combines with J gene TRBJ1-2; TRBD1 matches 7 bases. This CDR3 spans 17 amino acids. Per the germline V gene, CDR1 is MGHRA and CDR2 is YSYEKL. V was pared by 1 base and J by 4 bases, with 12 bases of the junction left unmatched. CDR3 loop: CASSQVARQGSAYGYTF. The DNA for the CDR3 is TGCGCCAGCAGCCAAGTAGCGCGACAGGGTTCGGCCTATGGCTACACCTTC.

This clone was recorded only once. The chain carries TRBV27 and TRBJ2-7; TRBD2 matches 8 bases. This CDR3 region has 15 residues. After removal of 3 bases from V and 1 base from J, the junction contained 5 bases not matched to a gene. Germline-derived CDR1 and CDR2 are MNHEY and SMNVEV (reference sequence). For the CDR3, the DNA is TGTGCCAGCAGTTTCTTCGCGGGGGGATCCTACGAGCAGTACTTC. Translation gives CASSFFAGGSYEQYF.

The rearrangement links TRBV3-1 (or the pseudogene TRBV3-2) to TRBJ2-7; tentatively, D is TRBD1 (5 bases). The CDR3 extends over 15 amino acids. V shed 4 bases and J shed 3 bases, with 16 bases lying between them. The germline V gene encodes CDR1 LGHDT and CDR2 YNNKEL (reference sequence). CDR3: CASSPLPQGGYEQYF. CDR3 nucleotides: TGTGCCAGCAGCCCGCTTCCCCAGGGCGGCTACGAGCAGTACTTC.

The rearrangement joins TRBV5-5 to TRBJ2-3; D possibly corresponds to TRBD1 (6 bases). The germline V gene has CDR1 SGHKS and CDR2 YYEKEE (reference sequence). The CDR3 has 14 residues. The V end lost 0 bases, the J end lost 7 bases, and 12 bases lay between the germline ends. The CDR3 DNA sequence: TGTGCCAGCAGCTTGGTTGGGGGCGGCCATACGCAGTATTTT. Amino acids: CASSLVGGGHTQYF.

The chain combines TRBV5-1 with TRBJ2-3; 9 positions match TRBD2. Per the germline V gene, CDR1 is SGHRS and CDR2 is YFSETQ. The ends lost 4 bases at V and 1 base at J; junction bases unmatched: 7. The CDR3 totals 16 residues. The CDR3 is CASSNTAGGGTDTQYF. The CDR3 nucleotides read TGCGCCAGCAGCAACACAGCGGGAGGAGGCACAGATACGCAGTATTTT.

V is TRBV4-3 and J is TRBJ1-3; D is unresolved. The CDR3 runs to 16 residues. The V gene lost 1 base and the J gene lost 1 base, with 11 bases spanning the gap. Germline assignment: CDR1 LGHNA and CDR2 YSLEER. CDR3 coding DNA: TGCGCCAGCAGCCAAGGGGCAGGATTTTCTGGAAACACCATATATTTT. Translating gives CASSQGAGFSGNTIYF.

The chain links TRBV5-5 to TRBJ1-2, with D perhaps TRBD1 (6 bases). Germline V lookup: CDR1 SGHKS, CDR2 YYEKEE (reference sequence). V lost 0 bases to trimming and J lost 8 bases, with 20 bases between them. This CDR3 is 16 amino acids long. CDR3 bases: TGTGCCAGCAGCTTGGGAAGGGGGTTAGGGGCAGAAGGCTACACCTTC. This codes for CASSLGRGLGAEGYTF.

V is TRBV7-2 and J is TRBJ2-7; tentative D call: TRBD1 (6 bases). The V gene lost 1 base and the J gene lost 0 bases, with 16 bases spanning the gap. The length of the CDR3 is 17 residues. Germline CDR1 reads SGHTA; CDR2 reads FQGNSA. The CDR3 bases are TGTGCCAGCAGCTTAGGACTTCCGGGACAAGACTCCTACGAGCAGTACTTC. It yields the protein CASSLGLPGQDSYEQYF.

The rearrangement links TRBV7-3 to TRBJ1-1; 11 bases agree with TRBD1. The J segment lost 5 bases and the V segment lost 5 bases, leaving 13 bases of the junction unmatched. Germline V gene lookup returns CDR1 SGHTA and CDR2 FQGTGA. The CDR3 spans 17 residues. CDR3 nucleotide sequence: TGTGCCAGCAGCACGGGCCCGGGACAGGGGGAGAGAACTGAAGCTTTCTTT. It encodes CASSTGPGQGERTEAFF.

The chain has TRBV28 and TRBJ1-2; D remains ambiguous. V dropped 10 bases and J dropped 0 bases, with 18 bases sitting between them. Germline V gene sequence: CDR1 MDHEN, CDR2 SYDVKM. The CDR3 runs to 15 residues. The CDR3 coding sequence is TGTGCCACCAACTTAAGGCGGGGTACTAACTATGGCTACACCTTC. Translation: CATNLRRGTNYGYTF.

The chain is built from TRBV5-1 and TRBJ1-2; maybe TRBD1 (6 bases). Trimming removed 4 bases from V and 4 bases from J, with 17 bases in between. This CDR3 comprises 15 residues. CDR1 and CDR2 (germline): SGHRS, YFSETQ. CDR3 nucleotides: TGCGCCAGCAGCCCGCAGGGGTTATATATCTATGGCTACACCTTC. Translated, it gives CASSPQGLYIYGYTF.

The chain links TRBV27 to TRBJ2-7; TRBD2 matches 7 bases. V lost 6 bases and J lost 1; bases outside the gene matches: 6. This CDR3 region has 14 residues. The germline V gene has CDR1 MNHEY and CDR2 SMNVEV (reference sequence). CDR3 sequence reads: CASRGWGGSYEQYF. The CDR3 DNA is TGTGCCAGCAGAGGTTGGGGGGGGTCCTACGAGCAGTACTTC.

The rearrangement joins TRBV4-3 to TRBJ2-7, with 10 positions matching TRBD1. The CDR3 loop spans 14 amino acids. The J segment lost 5 bases and the V segment lost 3 bases, leaving 4 bases of the junction unmatched. The germline gives CDR1 LGHNA, CDR2 YSLEER. The CDR3 region is CASSHPGQGNEQYF. The CDR3 DNA sequence: TGCGCCAGCAGCCACCCGGGACAGGGGAACGAGCAGTACTTC.

The rearrangement joins TRBV15 to TRBJ2-5; no clear D. The CDR3 covers 14 residues. Germline CDR1 and CDR2: LNHNV and YYDKDF (reference sequence). The V gene lost 1 base and the J gene lost 5 bases, with 11 bases spanning the gap. In DNA form, the CDR3 reads TGTGCCACCAGCAGAGGGAGAATGGCGGAGACCCAGTACTTC. Encoded protein: CATSRGRMAETQYF. Full variable domain (missing parts from reference TRBV15 and TRBJ2-5): DAMVIQNPRYQVTQFGKPVTLSCSQTLNHNVMYWYQQKSSQAPKLLFHYYDKDFNNEADTPDNFQSRRPNTSFCFLDIRSPGLGDTAMYLCATSRGRMAETQYFGPGTRLLVL.

With respect to this clone: Other DNA sequences within the sample encode an identical CDR3. The CDR3 nucleotides read TGTGCCAGCTCACCCACTACAGGGTTTTATGGCTACACCTTC. Amino acid sequence: CASSPTTGFYGYTF. This chain connects TRBV18 to TRBJ1-2; D is perhaps TRBD1 (6 bases). Germline assignment: CDR1 KGHSH and CDR2 LQKENI. V gave up 3 bases and J gave up 5 bases, with 13 bases separating them. The CDR3 has 14 residues.

The chain recombines TRBV11-2 with TRBJ2-7, with 7 bases matching TRBD1. Germline V CDR1 and CDR2: SGHAT, FQNNGV. V lost 3 bases and J lost 0; bases outside the gene matches: 8. This CDR3 has 16 residues. The CDR3 region has the DNA TGTGCCAGCAGCTTCACAGGGGCCTCGAGCTCCTACGAGCAGTACTTC. Residues: CASSFTGASSSYEQYF. Complete variable domain (other parts from reference TRBV11-2 and TRBJ2-7): EAGVAQSPRYKIIEKRQSVAFWCNPISGHATLYWYQQILGQGPKLLIQFQNNGVVDDSQLPKDRFSAERLKGVDSTLKIQPAKLEDSAVYLCASSFTGASSSYEQYFGPGTRLTVT.